The next 14 T cell receptor beta chains were all read from a single sample in a study of cytomegalovirus exposure and HLA in healthy donors. The PCR had 60 Vbeta and 13 Jbeta primers. Assay: immunoSEQ multiplex PCR; the TCRdb copy retains only in-frame clones and omits some. The sample contains around 120,000 clones, just over 70% of which appear only once. The specimen sequenced was PBMCs. Source of these receptors: a woman aged 60-75 years in good health and CMV-seropositive.

This clone was detected only a few times. V and J are TRBV6-5 and TRBJ1-1; no reliable D call. The V and J ends lost 4 bases and 1 base respectively, with 13 bases between them. CDR1 is MNHEY and CDR2 is SVGAGI in the germline V gene. The CDR3 is made up of 15 amino acids. The DNA of the CDR3 is TGTGCCAGCAGTTTCCTTCGGTACGGGAACACTGAAGCTTTCTTT. Residues: CASSFLRYGNTEAFF.

The rearrangement links TRBV6-1 to TRBJ1-1; 7 bases fit TRBD1. Germline V lookup: CDR1 MNHNS, CDR2 SASEGT. V lost 5 bases, J lost 0 bases, and 3 bases stayed unmatched. This CDR3 comprises 14 residues. CDR3 sequence reads: CASSRDSLNTEAFF. The CDR3 DNA follows: TGTGCCAGCAGTAGGGACAGTTTGAACACTGAAGCTTTCTTT.

This chain joins TRBV5-1 and TRBJ2-7; 9 nucleotides line up with TRBD2. CDR3 length: 15 amino acids. After removal of 0 bases from V and 3 bases from J, the junction contained 4 bases not matched to a gene. Germline assignment: CDR1 SGHRS and CDR2 YFSETQ. CDR3 DNA sequence: TGCGCCAGCAGCTTGGGGGCTAGCGGGGTCTACGAGCAGTACTTC. Encoded protein: CASSLGASGVYEQYF.

This chain joins TRBV19 and TRBJ1-5; 8 bases map to TRBD1. This CDR3 is built from 17 residues. V lost 7 bases and J lost 0; bases outside the gene matches: 11. Germline loops: CDR1 LNHDA, CDR2 SQIVND (reference sequence). CDR3: CASTKPTGAYSNQPQHF. The CDR3 DNA reads as TGTGCCAGTACCAAACCGACAGGGGCTTATAGCAATCAGCCCCAGCATTTT.

V is TRBV9 and J is TRBJ2-3, with D possibly being TRBD2 (5 bases). The CDR3 contains 14 residues. CDR1 and CDR2 from the germline V gene are SGDLS and YYNGEE. V was pared by 4 bases and J by 5 bases, with 14 bases between. The CDR3 DNA follows: TGTGCCAGCAGCACCCAGCAGGAGGTAGATACGCAGTATTTT. This codes for CASSTQQEVDTQYF.

The rearrangement links TRBV10-3 to TRBJ1-1; D is unclear. The CDR3 is 13 residues long. CDR1 ENHRY and CDR2 SYGVKD come from the germline V gene. V was pared by 8 bases and J by 1 base, with 11 bases between. The CDR3 spells CAICREPNTEAFF. The CDR3 nucleotides read TGTGCCATCTGTCGGGAACCGAACACTGAAGCTTTCTTT.

This sequence joins TRBV6-5 and TRBJ1-2; D not certain. CDR1 and CDR2 (germline): MNHEY, SVGAGI. V dropped 5 bases and J dropped 0 bases, with 13 bases sitting between them. CDR3 length: 15 amino acids. The CDR3 DNA sequence: TGTGCCAGCAGTCCGGTATTGGGAGCTAACTATGGCTACACCTTC. Amino acid sequence: CASSPVLGANYGYTF.

The chain combines TRBV7-2 with TRBJ2-1; tentatively, D is TRBD2 (6 bases). This CDR3 region has 15 residues. Germline V gives CDR1 SGHTA, CDR2 FQGNSA. Between the trimmed V and J ends, which lost 3 bases and 5 bases, there was a span of 14 bases. Written as DNA, the CDR3 is TGTGCCAGCAGCTTCGACCGGGACTGGGACAATGAGCAGTTCTTC. Its protein product is CASSFDRDWDNEQFF. The full variable domain, its missing parts supplied by reference TRBV7-2 and TRBJ2-1, is GAGVSQSPSNKVTEKGKDVELRCDPISGHTALYWYRQSLGQGLEFLIYFQGNSAPDKSGLPSDRFSAERTGGSVSTLTIQRTQQEDSAVYLCASSFDRDWDNEQFFGPGTRLTVL.

V is TRBV5-5 and J is TRBJ1-6; perhaps TRBD1 as D (6 bases). Germline CDR1 reads SGHKS; CDR2 reads YYEKEE (reference sequence). The V end was cut by 0 bases, the J end by 6 bases, with 16 bases between. CDR3 size: 17 residues. The CDR3 DNA sequence: TGTGCCAGCAGCTTGGAGTCTTACCGGGACATTAATTCACCCCTCCACTTT. This sequence encodes CASSLESYRDINSPLHF.

The chain combines TRBV9 with TRBJ2-6; 7 nucleotides match TRBD1. CDR3 length equals 15 residues. Germline V gives CDR1 SGDLS, CDR2 YYNGEE. V lost 3 bases and J lost 4; bases outside the gene matches: 4. CDR3 coding DNA: TGTGCCAGCAGCGAAACAGGGGACGGGGCCAACGTCCTGACTTTC. Protein: CASSETGDGANVLTF.

Here the CDR3 DNA reads TGTGCCAGCTCAGCGGGACAGAGAAGCAATCAGCCCCAGCATTTT. Amino acids: CASSAGQRSNQPQHF. The chain couples TRBV18 to TRBJ1-5, with 7 nucleotides matching TRBD1. J was trimmed by 1 base and V by 5 bases; bases with no gene match: 5. The CDR3 runs to 15 residues. Germline values: CDR1 KGHSH, CDR2 LQKENI.

J is TRBJ1-4 and V is TRBV5-6, with no clear D. Germline V gene lookup returns CDR1 SGHDT and CDR2 YYEEEE. The CDR3 loop spans 13 amino acids. Trimming removed 4 bases at V and 4 bases at J, with 8 bases between. DNA of the CDR3: TGTGCCAGCAGCGACACCGTTAATGAAAAACTGTTTTTT. The encoded protein is CASSDTVNEKLFF.

The V and J genes are TRBV14 and TRBJ1-3; 8 nucleotides agree with TRBD1. Germline V gene lookup returns CDR1 SGHDN and CDR2 FVKESK. After removal of 2 bases from V and 4 bases from J, the junction contained 4 bases not matched to a gene. This CDR3 comprises 15 residues. CDR3 bases: TGTGCCAGCAGCCAACGACAGGGGTTAGGAAACACCATATATTTT. Its translation is CASSQRQGLGNTIYF.

This clone was observed a few times. V and J are TRBV9 and TRBJ2-5, with a possible D match to TRBD2 (6 bases). The germline V gene has CDR1 SGDLS and CDR2 YYNGEE. The CDR3 is 15 residues long. The V and J ends lost 0 bases and 2 bases respectively, with 11 bases between them. The CDR3 is CASSVAPRGQETQYF. The DNA of the CDR3 is TGTGCCAGCAGCGTAGCTCCCCGGGGGCAAGAGACCCAGTACTTC.